The T cell receptor (beta chain) described here comes from a study of cytomegalovirus exposure and HLA in healthy donors. V gave up 5 bases and J gave up 6 bases; unmatched junction bases: 8. CDR1 is MNHEY, CDR2 SVGAGI, per germline. CDR3 length equals 14 residues. Primers included in the PCR were 60 Vbeta and 13 Jbeta primers. Sequenced by immunoSEQ multiplex PCR; TCRdb stores in-frame clones only, minus some. This table has roughly 100,000 clones, 83% appearing once. Material: PBMCs. This clonotype was sampled from a man between 18 and 35 years old in good health and CMV-seronegative. V and J are TRBV6-5 and TRBJ2-7; 9 bases are shared with TRBD1. The CDR3 coding sequence is TGTGCCAGCAGTCCTACCGGGACAGGGCTCGAGCAGTACTTC. Protein sequence: CASSPTGTGLEQYF.